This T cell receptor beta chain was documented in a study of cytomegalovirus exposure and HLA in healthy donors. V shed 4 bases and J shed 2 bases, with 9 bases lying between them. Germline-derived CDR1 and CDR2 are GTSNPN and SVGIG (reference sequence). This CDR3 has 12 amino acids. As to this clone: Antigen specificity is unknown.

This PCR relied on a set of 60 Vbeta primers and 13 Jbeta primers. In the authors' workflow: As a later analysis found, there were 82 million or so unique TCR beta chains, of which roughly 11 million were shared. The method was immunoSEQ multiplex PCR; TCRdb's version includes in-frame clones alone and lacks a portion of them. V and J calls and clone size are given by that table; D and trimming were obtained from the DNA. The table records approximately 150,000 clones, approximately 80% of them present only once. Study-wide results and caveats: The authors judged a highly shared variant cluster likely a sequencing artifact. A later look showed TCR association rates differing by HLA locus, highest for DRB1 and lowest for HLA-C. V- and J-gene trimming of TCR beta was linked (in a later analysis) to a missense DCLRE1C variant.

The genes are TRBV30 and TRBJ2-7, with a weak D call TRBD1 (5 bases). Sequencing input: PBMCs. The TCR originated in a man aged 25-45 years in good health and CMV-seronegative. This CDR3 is CAWTQGTYEQYF. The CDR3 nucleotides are TGTGCCTGGACCCAGGGTACCTACGAGCAGTACTTC.